This entry lists 9 T cell receptor beta chains sequenced from one sample in a study of CD8+CD57+ T cells in acquired aplastic anemia. Genomic DNA provided the template from which TCR beta VDJ and CDR3 profiles were obtained. Via MiXCR, TCRdb re-called the reads, giving one row per CDR3 protein. The table includes a few hundred thousand distinct CDR3 sequences, 56% detected once. CD8+CD57+ cell expansion, shown by flow cytometry, had occurred in the patients selected for sequencing. What was sequenced was sorted CD4+, CD8+, or CD8+CD57+ T cells (not recorded which) from PBMCs. The receptor set was obtained from a human donor with aplastic anemia.

The chain couples TRBV24-1 to TRBJ1-2; 7 bases line up with TRBD1. The CDR3 sequence is 13 residues long. Trimming took 7 bases from V and 3 from J; bases not matched to a gene: 4. CDR1 is KGHDR and CDR2 is SFDVKD in the germline V gene. The CDR3 nucleotides read TGTGCCACCAGCCAGGGGGGCCACTATGGCTACACCTTC. This codes for CATSQGGHYGYTF.

In its sample, this clonotype was seen many times. The gene calls are TRBV5-8 and TRBJ2-1; D is unclear. This CDR3 spans 15 amino acids. Germline CDR1 and CDR2: SGHTS and YDEGEE. The ends were cut back, 4 bases at V and 1 base at J, with 12 bases in the middle. The CDR3 protein is CASSQGDLSYNEQFF. The DNA for the CDR3 is TGTGCCAGCAGCCAAGGAGATTTGTCCTACAATGAGCAGTTCTTC.

This chain connects TRBV19 to TRBJ1-5, with 11 bases lining up with TRBD1. V lost 5 bases to trimming and J lost 6 bases; unmatched junction nucleotides: 9. Germline CDR1 LNHDA, CDR2 SQIVND (reference sequence). This CDR3 has 16 residues. CDR3 protein: CASSYTGTGGGQPQHF. CDR3 sequence (DNA): TGTGCCAGTAGTTATACCGGGACAGGGGGAGGTCAGCCCCAGCATTTT.

The chain carries TRBV7-2 and TRBJ2-7; D is uncertain. Germline loops: CDR1 SGHTA, CDR2 FQGNSA. Deletions cut 8 bases from V and 0 bases from J, with 11 bases between. The CDR3 is 13 amino acids. This chain's CDR3 is CASAEWSSYEQYF. CDR3 nucleotide sequence: TGTGCCAGCGCCGAATGGAGCTCCTACGAGCAGTACTTC. Complete variable domain (other parts from reference TRBV7-2 and TRBJ2-7): GAGVSQSPSNKVTEKGKDVELRCDPISGHTALYWYRQSLGQGLEFLIYFQGNSAPDKSGLPSDRFSAERTGGSVSTLTIQRTQQEDSAVYLCASAEWSSYEQYFGPGTRLTVT.

For this clonotype: This could be a read error, since a much larger clone is one nucleotide away. CDR3 in amino acids: CASREQVYQETQYF. The CDR3 coding sequence is TGTGCCAGCAGGGAACAGGTGTACCAAGAGACCCAGTACTTC. The V gene is TRBV6-1, the J gene TRBJ2-5; weak D call: TRBD1 (5 bases). The CDR3 length is 14 residues. The V end was cut by 6 bases, the J end by 0 bases, with 11 bases between. CDR1 and CDR2 (germline): MNHNS, SASEGT.

J is TRBJ2-7 and V is TRBV7-9; unclear D gene. Deletions cut 1 base from V and 0 bases from J, with 10 bases between. The V gene's germline CDR1 is SEHNR and CDR2 FQNEAQ (reference sequence). The CDR3 contains 15 residues. Here the CDR3 DNA reads TGTGCCAGCAGCTTAGAAGTGGGCAGCTCCTACGAGCAGTACTTC. Translation gives CASSLEVGSSYEQYF.

Comments on this clonotype: As the CDR3 is not closed by the conserved phenylalanine or tryptophan, this likely results from a read error. V is TRBV2 and J is TRBJ2-7; 9 nucleotides match TRBD2. The CDR3 sequence is 14 residues long. CDR1 is SNHLY and CDR2 is FYNNEI in the germline V gene. V shed 8 bases and J 3 bases; nucleotides not matched to a gene: 8. The CDR3 region has the DNA TGTGCCAGCGTAGCAGCGGGAGGTCGCTACGAGCAGTACTCC. Amino acids: CASVAAGGRYEQYS.

The V and J genes are TRBV7-8 and TRBJ2-2; D is uncertain. V lost 2 bases and J lost 5, with 12 bases in between. The CDR3 contains 15 residues. Germline CDR1 reads SGHVS; CDR2 reads FQNEAQ. Written as DNA, the CDR3 is TGTGCCAGCAGCTTACCGACGAGCGATACCGGGGAGCTGTTTTTT. Its protein product is CASSLPTSDTGELFF.

To note about this clonotype: The junction differs from germline at one of its ends, possibly a read error. J is TRBJ2-1 and V is TRBV27; perhaps TRBD1 as D (6 bases). Germline assignment: CDR1 MNHEY and CDR2 SMNVEV (reference sequence). This CDR3 has 15 amino acids. The CDR3 coding sequence is TGTGCCGGCAGTCTCAGGACAGCTACCTACAATGAGCAGTTCTTC. Translating gives CAGSLRTATYNEQFF.